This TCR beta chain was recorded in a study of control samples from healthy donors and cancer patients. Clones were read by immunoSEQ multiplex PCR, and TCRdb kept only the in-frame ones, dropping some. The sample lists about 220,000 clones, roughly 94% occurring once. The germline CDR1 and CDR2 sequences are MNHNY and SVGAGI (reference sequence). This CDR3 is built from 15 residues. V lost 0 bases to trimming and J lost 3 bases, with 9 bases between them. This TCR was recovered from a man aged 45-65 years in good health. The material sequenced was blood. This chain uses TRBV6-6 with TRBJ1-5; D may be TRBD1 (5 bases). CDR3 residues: CASSYSDSSNQPQHF. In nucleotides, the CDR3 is TGTGCCAGCAGTTACTCAGACAGTTCCAATCAGCCCCAGCATTTT.